This T cell receptor beta chain was retrieved from a study of blood T cell repertoires in COVID-19 (TCRdb year 2020). A note on the overall study: Collaborator samples came from the United States, Italy and Spain and covered acute and convalescent phases of COVID-19. Nearly every sample came with metadata listing a de-identified subject ID, COVID-19 status, age in years and sex. The repertoires were released in a freely available public database meant as a resource for research on the immune response to SARS-CoV-2. The samples were drawn from two sources: the first 160 participants of the ongoing ImmuneRACE study, and 1,000 to 1,500 subjects contributed by 6 global collaborators. HLA class I and class II types, where available, came from metadata supplied by the sample provider rather than from assay-based typing. The material from the prospective study consisted of cDNA or gDNA derived from T cells, B-cell-depleted T cells, or PBMCs. The dataset comprised deeply sampled blood TCRbeta repertoires from subjects exposed to, actively infected with, or recovered from COVID-19. The full study reports these points: The amount of clinical and demographic metadata varied by source and participant and was provided uncurated.

Notes on this clone: The target of this receptor is not known. It has no much larger one-base neighbor in the sample; base qualities were not kept.

Based on the germline V gene, the CDR1 and CDR2 sequences are LGHNA and YSLEER. Trimmed from V: 1 base; trimmed from J: 5 bases; junction bases lacking a gene match: 3. The CDR3 covers 14 residues, taking in both the cysteine and the phenylalanine. Only CDR3 DNA is held: 42 bases, read in frame from base 1. TCRbeta CDR3 regions were amplified from genomic DNA by means of the immunoSEQ Assay, a bias-controlled multiplex PCR. As for the original processing: Within the assay, amplification of reference gene primers was used to estimate how many nucleated cells each sample contained. Sequence reads were collapsed and filtered to measure the absolute abundance of every unique TCRbeta CDR3 rearrangement. Productive Simpson clonality was computed per sample as the square root of Simpson's diversity index over productive rearrangements. This immuneACCESS table, as held by TCRdb, lists in-frame sequences with V and J called but not all clones. Of the missing ones, under half trace to an unresolved V gene in checked studies; the others have no known cause. V, J and clone size were drawn from that table, and D and trimming were deduced from the DNA. Here the sample has 300,000 to 350,000 clones; around 88% occur a single time. About 3% of the sample lies in the top ten.

The collaborating institutions used their own protocols to collect whole blood in K2EDTA tubes. For TCRbeta analysis, collaborators shipped samples as frozen whole blood, isolated PBMCs, or DNA extracted from either of those sample types. The TCR originated in a man aged 25-45 years with active or convalescent COVID-19. Rearrangement joined TRBV4-3 to TRBJ2-7; 9 bases in the junction line up with TRBD2. Sequences were obtained from peripheral blood. The CDR3 sequence is CASSQGGLANEQYF. The bases are TGCGCCAGCAGCCAAGGCGGACTAGCGAACGAGCAGTACTTC.